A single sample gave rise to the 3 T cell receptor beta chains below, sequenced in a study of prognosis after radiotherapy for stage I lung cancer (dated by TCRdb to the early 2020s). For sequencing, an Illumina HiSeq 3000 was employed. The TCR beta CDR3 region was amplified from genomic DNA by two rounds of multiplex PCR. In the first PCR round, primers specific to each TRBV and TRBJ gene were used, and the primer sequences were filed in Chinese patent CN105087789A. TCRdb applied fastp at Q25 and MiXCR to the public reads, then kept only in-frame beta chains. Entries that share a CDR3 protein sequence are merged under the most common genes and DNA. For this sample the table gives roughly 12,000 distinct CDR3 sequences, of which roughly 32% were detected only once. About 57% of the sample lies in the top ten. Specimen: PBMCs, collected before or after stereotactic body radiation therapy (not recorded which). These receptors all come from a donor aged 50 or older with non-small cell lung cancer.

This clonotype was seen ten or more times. In DNA, the CDR3 is TGTGCCAGCAGTGTTTGGGGTGCCGATAATAATTCACCCCTCCACTTT. This sequence encodes CASSVWGADNNSPLHF. This chain links TRBV2 with TRBJ1-6; the D is unclear. V lost 4 bases to trimming and J lost 5 bases, with 15 bases between them. Looked up from germline, CDR1 is SNHLY and CDR2 is FYNNEI. The CDR3 loop spans 16 amino acids. The full variable domain, in which reference TRBV2 and TRBJ1-6 provide the parts outside the CDR3, is EPEVTQTPSHQVTQMGQEVILRCVPISNHLYFYWYRQILGQKVEFLVSFYNNEISEKSEIFDDQFSVERPDGSNFTLKIRSTKLEDSAMYFCASSVWGADNNSPLHFGNGTRLTVT.

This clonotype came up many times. This CDR3 reads CASSATSATDTQYF. Written as DNA, the CDR3 is TGTGCCAGCAGCGCCACTAGCGCCACAGATACGCAGTATTTT. This chain joins TRBV28 and TRBJ2-3, with 7 positions matching TRBD2. The ends lost 6 bases at V and 2 bases at J; junction bases unmatched: 5. Germline V lookup: CDR1 MDHEN, CDR2 SYDVKM. This CDR3 spans 14 amino acids.

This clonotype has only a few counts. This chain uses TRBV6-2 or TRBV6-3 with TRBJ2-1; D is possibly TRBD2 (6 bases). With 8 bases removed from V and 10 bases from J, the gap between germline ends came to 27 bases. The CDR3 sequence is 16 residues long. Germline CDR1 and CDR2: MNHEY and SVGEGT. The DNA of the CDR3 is TGTGCCAGCGACTACGCCGTCGGAGGGTCTTGGGGGGAGCAGTTCTTC. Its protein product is CASDYAVGGSWGEQFF.